Presented here are 29 T cell receptor beta chains from one specimen sequenced in a study of response to subunit inactivated influenza vaccine. TCRdb used MiXCR to reprocess the RT-PCR reads, holding one entry per CDR3 protein. The sample holds around 850,000 distinct CDR3 sequences, around 20% seen once. Material: PBMCs from blood, obtained about 5 days after vaccination. All receptors come from a man aged 50 to 59 who received an inactivated influenza vaccine.

The table lists this clonotype with a few counts. V is TRBV18 and J is TRBJ1-2, with D uncertain. This CDR3 is built from 13 residues. Germline V gene sequence: CDR1 KGHSH, CDR2 LQKENI. Trimming removed 3 bases from V and 8 bases from J, with 13 bases in between. The CDR3: CASSPGPREGYTF. The CDR3 nucleotides are TGTGCCAGCTCACCCGGGCCCCGCGAAGGCTACACCTTC.

This clonotype showed up just a few times. The chain uses TRBV12-3 or TRBV12-4 and TRBJ2-1, with 14 nucleotides matching TRBD2. The junction had 5 bases not matched to a gene; V was cut back by 5 bases and J by 8 bases. The CDR3 has 15 residues. Here the CDR3 reads CASSMTSGGGYEQFF. For the CDR3, the DNA is TGTGCCAGCAGTATGACTAGCGGGGGGGGGTATGAGCAGTTCTTC.

The chain uses TRBV7-2 and TRBJ2-2; D is uncertain. Trimming took off 2 bases at V and 3 bases at J, with 7 bases between the two ends. The CDR3 totals 14 residues. CDR1 SGHTA and CDR2 FQGNSA come from the germline V gene. The CDR3 sequence is CASSLSEDTGELFF. The CDR3 nucleotides are TGTGCCAGCAGCTTATCCGAAGACACCGGGGAGCTGTTTTTT.

The chain uses TRBV20-1 and TRBJ1-3; no clear D gene. The germline gives CDR1 DFQATT, CDR2 SNEGSKA (reference sequence). Between the trimmed V and J ends, which lost 3 bases and 0 bases, there was a span of 6 bases. The CDR3 consists of 13 residues. The CDR3 DNA follows: TGCAGTGCTAGGATCTTCTCTGGAAACACCATATATTTT. It codes for CSARIFSGNTIYF.

There are a few counts of this clonotype. The gene calls are TRBV10-3 and TRBJ2-3; no clear D gene. CDR3 size: 12 residues. The germline V gene has CDR1 ENHRY and CDR2 SYGVKD. Trimming took 3 bases from V and 8 from J, leaving 9 bases between them. The CDR3 spells CAISDVWGTQYF. CDR3 nucleotides: TGTGCCATCAGTGACGTCTGGGGTACGCAGTATTTT.

This clonotype showed up just a few times. This chain links TRBV5-1 with TRBJ1-6, with 8 nucleotides matching TRBD1. The CDR3 is 13 amino acids. J lost 8 bases, V lost 5 bases, and 3 bases had no gene match. Per the germline V gene, CDR1 is SGHRS and CDR2 is YFSETQ. In DNA form, the CDR3 reads TGCGCCAGCAGGCAGGGGGCTGATTCACCCCTCCACTTT. Protein sequence: CASRQGADSPLHF.

This clonotype appeared a few times. The rearrangement joins TRBV6-2 or TRBV6-3 to TRBJ2-7; maybe TRBD1 (5 bases). Germline V CDR1 and CDR2: MNHEY, SVGEGT. The CDR3 spans 15 residues. Trimming took 6 bases from V and 2 from J, leaving 17 bases between them. The CDR3 nucleotides are TGTGCCAGCAGAAACGCAGGGTACCGGACCTACGAGCAGTACTTC. It encodes CASRNAGYRTYEQYF.

This clonotype was seen more than once but under ten times. The chain's CDR3 is CASRSASGDLYEQYF. The CDR3 nucleotides read TGTGCCAGCAGATCCGCTAGCGGAGATCTCTACGAGCAGTACTTC. The rearrangement uses TRBV28 and TRBJ2-7; 7 bases agree with TRBD2. The CDR3 runs to 15 residues. Trimming took 6 bases from V and 3 from J; bases not matched to a gene: 11. Per germline, CDR1 MDHEN and CDR2 SYDVKM.

This clonotype was recorded at least ten times. One end of the junction fails to match germline, which may point to a read error. The chain has TRBV20-1 and TRBJ2-7; 9 bases are shared with TRBD2. CDR1 and CDR2 (germline): DFQATT, SNEGSKA (reference sequence). This CDR3 is 14 amino acids long. The CDR3 is CSARAGGPSSEQYF. The CDR3 DNA is TGCAGTGCTAGGGCGGGAGGGCCATCCTCCGAGCAGTACTTC.

V usage is TRBV15 and J usage is TRBJ2-3, with D possibly TRBD2 on 6 matching bases. With 1 base removed from V and 4 bases from J, the gap between germline ends came to 15 bases. The CDR3 is 16 amino acids. Germline V CDR1 and CDR2: LNHNV, YYDKDF (reference sequence). Written as DNA, the CDR3 is TGTGCCACCAGCAGAGCGTGGGCGGGATCGTCAGATACGCAGTATTTT. This translates into CATSRAWAGSSDTQYF.

The V call is TRBV2, the J call TRBJ1-4, with a possible D match to TRBD1 (6 bases). CDR1 SNHLY and CDR2 FYNNEI come from the germline V gene. The CDR3 is 14 amino acids. Trimming pared 8 bases from V and 8 bases from J, leaving 18 bases between. Here the CDR3 DNA reads TGTGCCAGCTCTCCTCCAGGGGTCGGCGAAAAACTGTTTTTT. Protein sequence: CASSPPGVGEKLFF.

This clonotype has a handful of counts. V is TRBV28 and J is TRBJ2-3; 7 bases are a match to TRBD1. CDR3 length: 13 amino acids. Germline V gene sequence: CDR1 MDHEN, CDR2 SYDVKM. The J segment lost 6 bases and the V segment lost 7 bases, leaving 7 bases of the junction unmatched. CDR3 in amino acids: CASTPTGEDTQYF. DNA for the CDR3: TGTGCCAGCACCCCAACAGGGGAGGATACGCAGTATTTT. The full variable domain, completed using reference TRBV28 and TRBJ2-3, is DVKVTQSSRYLVKRTGEKVFLECVQDMDHENMFWYRQDPGLGLRLIYFSYDVKMKEKGDIPEGYSVSREKKERFSLILESASTNQTSMYLCASTPTGEDTQYFGPGTRLTVL.

This clonotype has more than one count but fewer than ten. The gene calls are TRBV7-2 and TRBJ1-1; D may be TRBD1 (6 bases). The CDR3 contains 15 residues. Trimming stripped 3 bases from V and 0 bases from J, with 11 bases between. Per germline, CDR1 SGHTA and CDR2 FQGNSA. The CDR3 sequence is CASSLGAGLNTEAFF. CDR3 DNA sequence: TGTGCCAGCAGCTTGGGGGCAGGCCTGAACACTGAAGCTTTCTTT.

This chain joins TRBV12-3 or TRBV12-4 and TRBJ2-1; D gene uncertain. CDR3 length: 11 residues. Trimming pared 8 bases from V and 11 bases from J, leaving 13 bases between. The DNA of the CDR3 is TGTGCCAGCCGAAGCCGCATGAAGCAGTTCTTC. It yields the protein CASRSRMKQFF.

There are a few counts of this clonotype. The rearrangement links TRBV28 to TRBJ2-7; D remains ambiguous. Germline CDR1 is MDHEN and CDR2 is SYDVKM. The CDR3 spans 13 residues. V shed 6 bases and J shed 0 bases, with 9 bases lying between them. The CDR3 DNA is TGTGCCAGCAGGCACCGTAACTCCTACGAGCAGTACTTC. This gives the protein CASRHRNSYEQYF.

This clonotype came up many times. This chain connects TRBV7-3 to TRBJ2-3; D is possibly TRBD2 (6 bases). The germline gives CDR1 SGHTA, CDR2 FQGTGA. This CDR3 has 21 amino acids. Trimming took off 1 base at V and 3 bases at J, with 29 bases between the two ends. The CDR3 region has the DNA TGTGCCAGCAGCTTAAGGGGGAGGCGGTTACTTTCGGAGGTGGGGACAGATACGCAGTATTTT. This translates into CASSLRGRRLLSEVGTDTQYF.

The J gene is TRBJ2-7, the V gene TRBV27; 9 bases are shared with TRBD2. The CDR3 totals 14 residues. The J segment lost 2 bases and the V segment lost 3 bases, leaving 2 bases of the junction unmatched. Germline assignment: CDR1 MNHEY and CDR2 SMNVEV (reference sequence). The CDR3 reads CASSFGGRAYEQYF. The DNA for the CDR3 is TGTGCCAGCAGTTTCGGCGGGAGGGCCTACGAGCAGTACTTC.

The chain links TRBV7-2 to TRBJ1-1; D ambiguous. Germline V lookup: CDR1 SGHTA, CDR2 FQGNSA. With 6 bases removed from V and 4 bases from J, the gap between germline ends came to 12 bases. CDR3 length: 13 amino acids. The DNA for the CDR3 is TGTGCCAGCAGATCACGGGGATCCACTGAAGCTTTCTTT. Encoded protein: CASRSRGSTEAFF. The full variable domain, rest sourced from reference TRBV7-2 and TRBJ1-1, is GAGVSQSPSNKVTEKGKDVELRCDPISGHTALYWYRQSLGQGLEFLIYFQGNSAPDKSGLPSDRFSAERTGGSVSTLTIQRTQQEDSAVYLCASRSRGSTEAFFGQGTRLTVV.

This clonotype has only one observation. The gene calls are TRBV2 and TRBJ2-3, with TRBD1 matching 7 bases. Germline trimming cut 7 bases from V and 1 base from J; bases unmatched to any gene: 11. Germline values: CDR1 SNHLY, CDR2 FYNNEI. There are 16 residues in the CDR3. The DNA for the CDR3 is TGTGCCAGCAAATCGACAGGGCTCTCTCGCACAGATACGCAGTATTTT. Translating gives CASKSTGLSRTDTQYF. The whole variable domain, remainder taken from reference TRBV2 and TRBJ2-3, is EPEVTQTPSHQVTQMGQEVILRCVPISNHLYFYWYRQILGQKVEFLVSFYNNEISEKSEIFDDQFSVERPDGSNFTLKIRSTKLEDSAMYFCASKSTGLSRTDTQYFGPGTRLTVL.

This clonotype turned up a few times. The V gene is TRBV5-1, the J gene TRBJ1-6; TRBD1 might be the D (6 bases). Germline CDR1 SGHRS, CDR2 YFSETQ. Trimming took 4 bases from V and 5 from J, leaving 10 bases between them. This CDR3 contains 14 residues. The CDR3 DNA follows: TGCGCCAGCAGCCAGGGGAACAATAATTCACCCCTCCACTTT. Its translation is CASSQGNNNSPLHF.

CDR3 region: CATQIGPEGTDTQYF. DNA of the CDR3: TGTGCCACCCAAATAGGGCCCGAGGGCACAGATACGCAGTATTTT. The chain has TRBV10-3 and TRBJ2-3; D remains unclear. Germline assignment: CDR1 ENHRY and CDR2 SYGVKD. Trimming left V 10 bases short and J 1 base short, with 18 bases between. This CDR3 contains 15 residues.

The V call is TRBV7-9, the J call TRBJ1-2; 10 bases align to TRBD1. The V gene end was trimmed by 7 bases and the J gene end by 2 bases; junction bases not matched to a gene: 13. Germline V gene sequence: CDR1 SEHNR, CDR2 FQNEAQ (reference sequence). The CDR3 is 17 residues long. CDR3 in amino acids: CASTILPKDRGNYGYTF. The CDR3 DNA reads as TGTGCCAGCACCATACTCCCCAAGGACAGGGGGAACTATGGCTACACCTTC. Using reference TRBV7-9 and TRBJ1-2 for the parts outside the CDR3, the full variable domain is DTGVSQNPRHKITKRGQNVTFRCDPISEHNRLYWYRQTLGQGPEFLTYFQNEAQLEKSRLLSDRFSAERPKGSFSTLEIQRTEQGDSAMYLCASTILPKDRGNYGYTFGSGTRLTVV.

This clonotype has a handful of counts. The chain recombines TRBV5-1 with TRBJ2-7, with D perhaps matching TRBD1 or TRBD2 (5 bases each). Germline V CDR1 and CDR2: SGHRS, YFSETQ. V gave up 4 bases and J gave up 7 bases, with 21 bases separating them. The CDR3 sequence is 15 residues long. CDR3 amino acids: CASSAQLGQEGEQYF. CDR3 in DNA: TGCGCCAGCAGCGCCCAACTAGGACAAGAAGGAGAGCAGTACTTC.

The chain uses TRBV27 and TRBJ2-1; TRBD2 might be the D (6 bases). There are 13 residues in the CDR3. Germline V lookup: CDR1 MNHEY, CDR2 SMNVEV (reference sequence). Trimming removed 0 bases at V and 10 bases at J, with 10 bases between. In DNA, the CDR3 is TGTGCCAGCAGTTTATCGTTAAGCGGGGAGCAGTTCTTC. It codes for CASSLSLSGEQFF.

This clonotype was seen a few times. The chain employs TRBV24-1 and TRBJ2-3; TRBD2 matches at 12 bases. Germline loops: CDR1 KGHDR, CDR2 SFDVKD. The CDR3 is 17 amino acids. V trimming: 3 bases; J trimming: 0 bases; junction bases outside the gene matches: 3. CDR3 DNA: TGTGCCACCAGTGATCCCGGGACTAGCGGGAGCACAGATACGCAGTATTTT. It encodes CATSDPGTSGSTDTQYF.

A few counts support this clonotype. V gene TRBV12-3 or TRBV12-4 combines with J gene TRBJ2-3; D is tentatively TRBD1 or TRBD2 (6 bases each). With 9 bases removed from V and 0 bases from J, the gap between germline ends came to 19 bases. CDR3 size: 16 residues. In nucleotides, the CDR3 is TGTGCCAGTAAGGGGGGAGACGCGGCTAGCACAGATACGCAGTATTTT. Encoded protein: CASKGGDAASTDTQYF.

The V and J genes are TRBV11-2 and TRBJ1-1; the D gene is possibly TRBD1 (5 bases). The CDR3 totals 15 residues. V was trimmed by 5 bases and J by 0 bases, leaving 13 bases between them. Germline CDR1 is SGHAT and CDR2 is FQNNGV. CDR3 coding DNA: TGTGCCAGCAGCCCCTTGGGGGGACTGAACACTGAAGCTTTCTTT. Translated: CASSPLGGLNTEAFF.

The rearrangement joins TRBV7-2 to TRBJ2-7; TRBD2 aligns across 9 bases. The CDR3 length is 15 residues. Germline lookup yields CDR1 SGHTA and CDR2 FQGNSA. With V trimmed by 5 bases and J by 2 bases, 7 bases remained unmatched. Here the CDR3 reads CASSPLAGWTYEQYF. CDR3 in DNA: TGTGCCAGCAGCCCCCTAGCGGGATGGACCTACGAGCAGTACTTC.

The V gene is TRBV6-2 or TRBV6-3, the J gene TRBJ2-2; weak D call: TRBD2 (6 bases). Trimming shortened V by 6 bases and J by 3 bases, and 11 bases separated the two germline ends. Per the germline V gene, CDR1 is MNHEY and CDR2 is SVGEGT. The CDR3 length is 14 residues. In DNA, the CDR3 is TGTGCCAGCAGCTTCCGGGAGCACACCGGGGAGCTGTTTTTT. Protein: CASSFREHTGELFF.